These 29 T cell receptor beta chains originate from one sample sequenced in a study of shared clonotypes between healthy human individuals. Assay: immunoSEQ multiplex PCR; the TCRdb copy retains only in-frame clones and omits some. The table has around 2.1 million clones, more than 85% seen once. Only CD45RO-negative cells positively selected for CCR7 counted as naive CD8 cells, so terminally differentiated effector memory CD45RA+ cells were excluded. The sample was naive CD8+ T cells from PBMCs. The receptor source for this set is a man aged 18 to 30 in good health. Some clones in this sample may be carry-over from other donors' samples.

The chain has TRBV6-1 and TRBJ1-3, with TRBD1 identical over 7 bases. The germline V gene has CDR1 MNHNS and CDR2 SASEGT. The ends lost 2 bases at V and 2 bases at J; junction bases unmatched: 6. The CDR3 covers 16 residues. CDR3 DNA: TGTGCCAGCAGTGAACGGCAGGGGGTTGCTGGAAACACCATATATTTT. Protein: CASSERQGVAGNTIYF.

For the CDR3, the DNA is TGTGCCAGCAGCCTCCCCACCGGGACCCAAGAGACCCAGTACTTC. Protein product: CASSLPTGTQETQYF. V gene TRBV7-2 combines with J gene TRBJ2-5; D may be TRBD1 or TRBD2 (5 bases each). V was shortened by 5 bases and J by 1 base, with 14 bases between the two germline ends. This CDR3 region has 15 residues. The germline V gene has CDR1 SGHTA and CDR2 FQGNSA.

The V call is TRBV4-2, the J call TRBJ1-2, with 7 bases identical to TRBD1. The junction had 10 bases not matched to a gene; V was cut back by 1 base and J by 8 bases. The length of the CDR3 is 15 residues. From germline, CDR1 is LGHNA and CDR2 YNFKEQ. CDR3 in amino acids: CASSQVAGGQSGYTF. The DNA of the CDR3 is TGTGCCAGCAGCCAAGTGGCAGGGGGTCAGTCAGGCTACACCTTC.

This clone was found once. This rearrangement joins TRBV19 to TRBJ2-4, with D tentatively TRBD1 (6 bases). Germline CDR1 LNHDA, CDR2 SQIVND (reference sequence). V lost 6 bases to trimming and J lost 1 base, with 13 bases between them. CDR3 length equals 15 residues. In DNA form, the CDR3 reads TGTGCCAGTAGCCTAATGAGGGGGGCCAAAAACATTCAGTACTTC. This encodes CASSLMRGAKNIQYF.

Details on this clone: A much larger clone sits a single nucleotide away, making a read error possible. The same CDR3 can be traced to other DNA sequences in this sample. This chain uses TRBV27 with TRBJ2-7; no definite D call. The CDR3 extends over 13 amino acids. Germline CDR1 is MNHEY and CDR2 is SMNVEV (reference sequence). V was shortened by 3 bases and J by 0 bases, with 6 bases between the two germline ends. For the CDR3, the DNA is TGTGCCAGCAGTTTTCGCAGCTCCTACGAGCAGTACTTC. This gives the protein CASSFRSSYEQYF.

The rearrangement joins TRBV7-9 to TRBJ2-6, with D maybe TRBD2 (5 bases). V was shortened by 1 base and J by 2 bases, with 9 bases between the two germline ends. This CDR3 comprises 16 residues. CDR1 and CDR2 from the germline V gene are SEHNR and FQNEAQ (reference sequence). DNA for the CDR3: TGTGCCAGCAGCTTAGTCGGGGATACTGGGGCCAACGTCCTGACTTTC. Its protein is CASSLVGDTGANVLTF.

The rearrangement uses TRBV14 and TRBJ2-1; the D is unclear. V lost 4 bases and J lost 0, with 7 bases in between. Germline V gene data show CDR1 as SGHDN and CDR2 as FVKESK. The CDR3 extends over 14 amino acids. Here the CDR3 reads CASSPRDSYNEQFF. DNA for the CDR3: TGTGCCAGCAGCCCACGCGACTCCTACAATGAGCAGTTCTTC.

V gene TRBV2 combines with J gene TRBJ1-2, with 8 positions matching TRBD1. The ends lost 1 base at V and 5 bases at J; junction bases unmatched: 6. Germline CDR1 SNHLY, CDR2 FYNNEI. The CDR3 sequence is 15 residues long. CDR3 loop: CASSEEGTGTYGYTF. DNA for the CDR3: TGTGCCAGCAGTGAAGAGGGGACAGGAACATATGGCTACACCTTC. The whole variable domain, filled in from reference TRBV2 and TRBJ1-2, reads EPEVTQTPSHQVTQMGQEVILRCVPISNHLYFYWYRQILGQKVEFLVSFYNNEISEKSEIFDDQFSVERPDGSNFTLKIRSTKLEDSAMYFCASSEEGTGTYGYTFGSGTRLTVV.

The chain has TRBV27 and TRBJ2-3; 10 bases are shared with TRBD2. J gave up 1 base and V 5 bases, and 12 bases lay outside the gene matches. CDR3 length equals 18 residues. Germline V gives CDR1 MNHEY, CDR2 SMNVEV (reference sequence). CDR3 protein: CASSPWRASGRRTDTQYF. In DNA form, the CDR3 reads TGTGCCAGCAGTCCCTGGCGGGCTAGCGGGAGACGCACAGATACGCAGTATTTT.

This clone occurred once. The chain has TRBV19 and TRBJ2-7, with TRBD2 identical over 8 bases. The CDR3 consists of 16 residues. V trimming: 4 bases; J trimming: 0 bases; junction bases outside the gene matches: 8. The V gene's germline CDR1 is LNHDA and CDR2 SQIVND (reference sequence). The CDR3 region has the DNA TGTGCCAGTAGTACGTCACTAGCGGCCATCTCCTACGAGCAGTACTTC. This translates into CASSTSLAAISYEQYF.

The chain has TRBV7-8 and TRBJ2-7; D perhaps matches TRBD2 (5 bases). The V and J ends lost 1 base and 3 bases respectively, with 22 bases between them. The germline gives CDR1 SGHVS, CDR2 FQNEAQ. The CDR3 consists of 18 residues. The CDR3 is CASSLGNEGAGGLYEQYF. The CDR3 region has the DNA TGTGCCAGCAGCTTAGGGAACGAGGGAGCAGGAGGACTCTACGAGCAGTACTTC.

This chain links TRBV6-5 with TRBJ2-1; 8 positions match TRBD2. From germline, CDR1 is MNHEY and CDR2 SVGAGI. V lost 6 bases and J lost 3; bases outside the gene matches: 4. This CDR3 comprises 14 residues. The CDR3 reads CASSSGGGYNEQFF. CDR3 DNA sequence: TGTGCCAGCAGCTCCGGGGGGGGCTACAATGAGCAGTTCTTC.

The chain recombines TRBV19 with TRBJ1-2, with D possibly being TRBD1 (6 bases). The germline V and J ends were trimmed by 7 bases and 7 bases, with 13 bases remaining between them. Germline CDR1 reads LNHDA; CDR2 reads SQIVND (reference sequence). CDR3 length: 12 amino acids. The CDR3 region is CASTTGSSGYTF. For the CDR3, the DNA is TGTGCCAGTACCACAGGGTCAAGTGGCTACACCTTC.

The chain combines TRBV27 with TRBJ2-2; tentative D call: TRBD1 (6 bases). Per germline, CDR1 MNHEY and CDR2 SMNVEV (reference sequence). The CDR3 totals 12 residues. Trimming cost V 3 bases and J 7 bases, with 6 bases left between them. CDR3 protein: CASSLDSGELFF. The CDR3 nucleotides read TGTGCCAGCAGTTTGGACAGCGGGGAGCTGTTTTTT.

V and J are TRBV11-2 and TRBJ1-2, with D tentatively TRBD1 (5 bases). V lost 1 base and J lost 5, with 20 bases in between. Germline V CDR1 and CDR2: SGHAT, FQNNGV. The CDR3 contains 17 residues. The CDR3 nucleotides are TGTGCCAGCAGCTTAGGGACACAGGTGGCCTCCCCGTATGGCTACACCTTC. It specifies CASSLGTQVASPYGYTF.

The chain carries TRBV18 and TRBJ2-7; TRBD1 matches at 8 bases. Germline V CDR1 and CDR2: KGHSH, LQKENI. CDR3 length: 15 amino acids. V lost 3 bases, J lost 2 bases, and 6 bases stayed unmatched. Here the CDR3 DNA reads TGTGCCAGCTCACCCGGACAGGGACGAACCTACGAGCAGTACTTC. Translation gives CASSPGQGRTYEQYF.

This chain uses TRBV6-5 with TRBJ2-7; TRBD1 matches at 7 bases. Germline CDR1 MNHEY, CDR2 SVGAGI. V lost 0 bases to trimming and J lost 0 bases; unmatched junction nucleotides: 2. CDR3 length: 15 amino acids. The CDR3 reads CASSYSRGLSYEQYF. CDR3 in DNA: TGTGCCAGCAGTTACTCGAGGGGGCTCTCCTACGAGCAGTACTTC.

The CDR3 DNA sequence: TGTGCCAGCAGCGGTGGAAATAGCAATCAGCCCCAGCATTTT. Its protein product is CASSGGNSNQPQHF. The chain employs TRBV9 and TRBJ1-5; D remains unclear. The CDR3 is made up of 14 amino acids. Germline lookup yields CDR1 SGDLS and CDR2 YYNGEE. Trimming left V 3 bases short and J 0 bases short, with 7 bases between.

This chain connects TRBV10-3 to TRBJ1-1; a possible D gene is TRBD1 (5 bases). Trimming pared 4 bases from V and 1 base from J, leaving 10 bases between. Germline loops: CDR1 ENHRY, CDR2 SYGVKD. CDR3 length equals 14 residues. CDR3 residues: CAISATGPNTEAFF. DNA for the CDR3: TGTGCCATCAGTGCTACAGGACCGAACACTGAAGCTTTCTTT.

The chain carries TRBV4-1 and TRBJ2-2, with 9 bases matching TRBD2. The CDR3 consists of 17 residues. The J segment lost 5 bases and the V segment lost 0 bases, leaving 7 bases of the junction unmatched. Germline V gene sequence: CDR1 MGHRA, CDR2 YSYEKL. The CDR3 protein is CASSQEAPGLATGELFF. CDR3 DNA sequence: TGCGCCAGCAGCCAAGAAGCGCCTGGACTAGCGACCGGGGAGCTGTTTTTT.

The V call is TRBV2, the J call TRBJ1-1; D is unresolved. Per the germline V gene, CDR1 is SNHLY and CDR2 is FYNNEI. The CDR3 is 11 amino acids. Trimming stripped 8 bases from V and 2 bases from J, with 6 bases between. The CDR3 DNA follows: TGTGCCAGCTGTAGTAACACTGAAGCTTTCTTT. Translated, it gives CASCSNTEAFF.

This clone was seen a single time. The CDR3 loop reads CASSSGLGLTGELFF. CDR3 sequence (DNA): TGTGCCAGCAGTTCCGGACTAGGCCTAACCGGGGAGCTGTTTTTT. V usage is TRBV27 and J usage is TRBJ2-2; 7 bases line up with TRBD2. The CDR3 contains 15 residues. Losses at the gene ends were 4 bases for V and 5 bases for J; bases not matched to a gene: 7. Germline V gives CDR1 MNHEY, CDR2 SMNVEV (reference sequence).

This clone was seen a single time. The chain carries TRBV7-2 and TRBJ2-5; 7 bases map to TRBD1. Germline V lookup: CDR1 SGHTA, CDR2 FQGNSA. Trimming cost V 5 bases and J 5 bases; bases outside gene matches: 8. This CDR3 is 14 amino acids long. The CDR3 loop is CASSPAGGKETQYF. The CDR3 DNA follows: TGTGCCAGCAGCCCCGCAGGGGGTAAGGAGACCCAGTACTTC. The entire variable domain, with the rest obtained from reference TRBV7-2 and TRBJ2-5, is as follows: GAGVSQSPSNKVTEKGKDVELRCDPISGHTALYWYRQSLGQGLEFLIYFQGNSAPDKSGLPSDRFSAERTGGSVSTLTIQRTQQEDSAVYLCASSPAGGKETQYFGPGTRLLVL.

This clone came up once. DNA for the CDR3: TGTGCCAGTAGTGAATCTTTCTCTGGGGCCAACGTCCTGACTTTC. This codes for CASSESFSGANVLTF. The chain combines TRBV19 with TRBJ2-6; D remains ambiguous. The CDR3 is 15 amino acids. V was trimmed by 5 bases and J by 0 bases, leaving 8 bases between them. From germline, CDR1 is LNHDA and CDR2 SQIVND (reference sequence).

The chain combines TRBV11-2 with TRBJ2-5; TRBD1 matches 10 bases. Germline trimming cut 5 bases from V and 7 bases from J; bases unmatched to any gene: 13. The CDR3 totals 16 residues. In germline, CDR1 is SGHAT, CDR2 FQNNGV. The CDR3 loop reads CASSPQAGTGDRTQYF. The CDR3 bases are TGTGCCAGCAGCCCCCAGGCCGGGACAGGGGACCGGACCCAGTACTTC.

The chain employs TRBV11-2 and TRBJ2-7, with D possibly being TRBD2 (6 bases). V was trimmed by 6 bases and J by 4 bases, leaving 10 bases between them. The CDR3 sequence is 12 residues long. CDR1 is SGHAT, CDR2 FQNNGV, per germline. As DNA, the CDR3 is TGTGCCAGCAGGCGGGACCTATACGAGCAGTACTTC. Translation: CASRRDLYEQYF.

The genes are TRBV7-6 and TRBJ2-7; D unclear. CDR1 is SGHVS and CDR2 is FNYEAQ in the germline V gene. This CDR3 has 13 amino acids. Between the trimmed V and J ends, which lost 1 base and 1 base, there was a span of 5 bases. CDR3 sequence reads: CASSLGLSYEQYF. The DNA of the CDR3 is TGTGCCAGCAGCTTAGGGCTTTCCTACGAGCAGTACTTC. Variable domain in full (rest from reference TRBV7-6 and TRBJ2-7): GAGVSQSPRYKVTKRGQDVALRCDPISGHVSLYWYRQALGQGPEFLTYFNYEAQQDKSGLPNDRFSAERPEGSISTLTIQRTEQRDSAMYRCASSLGLSYEQYFGPGTRLTVT.

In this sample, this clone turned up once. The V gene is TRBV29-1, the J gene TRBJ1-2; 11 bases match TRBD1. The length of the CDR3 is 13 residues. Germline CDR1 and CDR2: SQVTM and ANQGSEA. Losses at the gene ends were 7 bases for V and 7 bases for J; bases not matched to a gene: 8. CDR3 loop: CSARGTGGFGYTF. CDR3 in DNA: TGCAGCGCTCGGGGGACAGGGGGTTTTGGCTACACCTTC. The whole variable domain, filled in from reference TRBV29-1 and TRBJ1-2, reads SAVISQKPSRDICQRGTSLTIQCQVDSQVTMMFWYRQQPGQSLTLIATANQGSEATYESGFVIDKFPISRPNLTFSTLTVSNMSPEDSSIYLCSARGTGGFGYTFGSGTRLTVV.

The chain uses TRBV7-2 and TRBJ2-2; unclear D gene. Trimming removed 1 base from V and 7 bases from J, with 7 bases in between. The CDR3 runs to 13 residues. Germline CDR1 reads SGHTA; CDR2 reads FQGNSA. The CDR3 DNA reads TGTGCCAGCAGCTTAGTTGAAGGCGGGGAGCTGTTTTTT. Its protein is CASSLVEGGELFF.